These 14 T cell receptor beta chains were sequenced from one sample in a study of cytomegalovirus exposure and HLA in healthy donors. Use of 60 Vbeta and 13 Jbeta primers characterized the PCR. The repertoire was sequenced with immunoSEQ multiplex PCR; TCRdb's copy has only in-frame clones and lacks some. Its table records fewer than 100,000 clones. Sequenced material: PBMCs. These receptor sequences come from a man between 18 and 29 years old in good health and CMV-seropositive.

The V call is TRBV27, the J call TRBJ1-5, with unresolved D. Trimming took off 3 bases at V and 7 bases at J, with 13 bases between the two ends. This CDR3 has 14 amino acids. Germline V gene sequence: CDR1 MNHEY, CDR2 SMNVEV (reference sequence). Here the CDR3 DNA reads TGTGCCAGCAGTTTTGGCGCTCCGGGACAGCCCCAGCATTTT. It yields the protein CASSFGAPGQPQHF.

The gene calls are TRBV5-1 and TRBJ2-7, with TRBD2 as a possible D gene (5 bases). Trimming shortened V by 3 bases and J by 3 bases, and 10 bases separated the two germline ends. Germline assignment: CDR1 SGHRS and CDR2 YFSETQ. The CDR3 consists of 13 residues. The CDR3 reads CASSSDGGYEQYF. The CDR3 DNA follows: TGCGCCAGCAGCTCTGACGGAGGCTACGAGCAGTACTTC.

The chain has TRBV27 and TRBJ2-7; 7 nucleotides line up with TRBD2. Germline CDR1 and CDR2: MNHEY and SMNVEV (reference sequence). The junction had 20 bases not matched to a gene; V was cut back by 6 bases and J by 12 bases. The CDR3 extends over 15 amino acids. CDR3 protein: CASRRTTSEGVRGYF. The CDR3 DNA sequence: TGTGCCAGCAGGCGGACCACTAGCGAGGGCGTACGAGGGTACTTC.

The CDR3 DNA follows: TGCGCCAGCAGCCAAGGGGACTACTACAATGAGCAGTTCTTC. It specifies CASSQGDYYNEQFF. The V and J genes are TRBV4-1 and TRBJ2-1; 7 bases agree with TRBD2. V shed 1 base and J 3 bases; nucleotides not matched to a gene: 0. Germline CDR1 reads MGHRA; CDR2 reads YSYEKL. The CDR3 has 14 residues.

This chain links TRBV6-5 with TRBJ1-2; D might be TRBD1 (6 bases). The germline gives CDR1 MNHEY, CDR2 SVGAGI. Between the trimmed V and J ends, which lost 7 bases and 6 bases, there was a span of 18 bases. This CDR3 has 14 amino acids. The CDR3 protein is CASMGNRAIDGYTF. The CDR3 DNA reads as TGTGCCAGCATGGGGAACAGGGCGATAGATGGCTACACCTTC.

This chain connects TRBV27 to TRBJ2-7; TRBD1 matches 7 bases. The CDR3 consists of 15 residues. The ends lost 6 bases at V and 2 bases at J; junction bases unmatched: 10. Germline loops: CDR1 MNHEY, CDR2 SMNVEV (reference sequence). CDR3 sequence reads: CASRLTGYTTYEQYF. CDR3 bases: TGTGCCAGCAGGTTGACAGGGTACACTACCTACGAGCAGTACTTC.

The chain's CDR3 is CASSGQGATNEKLFF. CDR3 nucleotides: TGTGCCAGCAGTGGACAGGGGGCAACTAATGAAAAACTGTTTTTT. The chain is built from TRBV6-1 and TRBJ1-4, with 9 bases lining up with TRBD1. The CDR3 spans 15 residues. Per the germline V gene, CDR1 is MNHNS and CDR2 is SASEGT. V shed 4 bases, J shed 0 bases, and the junction held 0 bases outside the gene matches.

The V gene is TRBV6-1, the J gene TRBJ2-1; 9 bases match TRBD2. From germline, CDR1 is MNHNS and CDR2 SASEGT. V shed 5 bases, J shed 7 bases, and the junction held 9 bases outside the gene matches. The CDR3 sequence is 15 residues long. The CDR3 bases are TGTGCCAGCAGTCTTCTAGCGGGAAATGCGAATGAGCAGTTCTTC. Its translation: CASSLLAGNANEQFF.

V gene TRBV5-5 combines with J gene TRBJ1-1, with D tentatively TRBD1 (5 bases). V was shortened by 5 bases and J by 1 base, with 9 bases between the two germline ends. CDR3 length equals 13 residues. Germline CDR1 is SGHKS and CDR2 is YYEKEE (reference sequence). CDR3 region: CASSFGQNTEAFF. Written as DNA, the CDR3 is TGTGCCAGCAGTTTCGGACAGAACACTGAAGCTTTCTTT.

This chain connects TRBV6-5 to TRBJ2-1; TRBD2 might be the D (6 bases). Germline V gene data show CDR1 as MNHEY and CDR2 as SVGAGI. The CDR3 is 16 residues long. V lost 4 bases and J 5 bases, leaving 18 bases between the germline ends. The CDR3 coding sequence is TGTGCCAGCAGTTCCGGGAGCATCGACGGCGACAATGAGCAGTTCTTC. Translated: CASSSGSIDGDNEQFF.

The V and J genes are TRBV7-9 and TRBJ1-1, with 7 bases that match TRBD1. With 7 bases clipped from V and 4 bases from J, the junction kept 9 bases outside the gene matches. Looked up from germline, CDR1 is SEHNR and CDR2 is FQNEAQ (reference sequence). The length of the CDR3 is 14 residues. The DNA of the CDR3 is TGTGCCAGCACACCAGGGGGATTAGGCACTGAAGCTTTCTTT. Its protein product is CASTPGGLGTEAFF.

CDR3 region: CSARRDQQFF. CDR3 in DNA: TGCAGTGCTAGGAGGGATCAGCAGTTCTTC. The V call is TRBV20-1, the J call TRBJ2-1; maybe TRBD2 (5 bases). The CDR3 spans 10 residues. Trimming took off 3 bases at V and 11 bases at J, with 8 bases between the two ends. Germline values: CDR1 DFQATT, CDR2 SNEGSKA (reference sequence).

The chain uses TRBV5-8 and TRBJ2-7, with TRBD1 as a possible D gene (7 bases). This CDR3 has 14 amino acids. Germline CDR1 reads SGHTS; CDR2 reads YDEGEE. V dropped 0 bases and J dropped 4 bases, with 11 bases sitting between them. The CDR3 here is CASSLGQGGYEQYF. The CDR3 nucleotides read TGTGCCAGCAGCTTGGGGCAGGGGGGATACGAGCAGTACTTC.

This sequence joins TRBV2 and TRBJ2-3, with a tentative D call TRBD1 (6 bases). CDR3 length: 15 amino acids. CDR1 and CDR2 from the germline V gene are SNHLY and FYNNEI. V was pared by 7 bases and J by 2 bases, with 16 bases between. The CDR3 spells CASNRDGSFTDTQYF. CDR3 bases: TGTGCCAGCAACAGGGACGGATCGTTCACAGATACGCAGTATTTT.